These 4 T cell receptor beta chains share one sample of origin, sequenced in a study of blood T cell repertoires in COVID-19 (dated by TCRdb to about 2020). Library preparation employed the immunoSEQ multiplex PCR assay. This immuneACCESS table, as held by TCRdb, lists in-frame sequences with V and J called but not all clones. Of the missing ones, under half trace to an unresolved V gene in checked studies; the others have no known cause. The sample table contains some 320,000 clones; only one count was recorded for almost 85% of them. In total, the top ten clones hold around 7.2% of the sample. Sequences were obtained from peripheral blood. The source is a human donor in a cohort sampled during active COVID-19.

In its sample, this clone was seen many times. The rearrangement joins TRBV6-5 to TRBJ2-7; TRBD1 might be the D (6 bases). Germline-derived CDR1 and CDR2 are MNHEY and SVGAGI. Trimming took off 5 bases at V and 5 bases at J, with 16 bases between the two ends. The CDR3 runs 14 residues. CDR3 amino acids: CASSPRPGDDEQYF. As DNA, the CDR3 is TGTGCCAGCAGTCCCCGCCCAGGGGACGACGAGCAGTACTTC.

J is TRBJ2-1 and V is TRBV6-2 or TRBV6-3, with TRBD1 matching over 7 bases. V was pared by 4 bases and J by 5 bases, with 8 bases of the junction left unmatched. Germline V gene lookup returns CDR1 MNHEY and CDR2 SVGEGT. This CDR3 is built from 15 residues. CDR3 sequence: CASSSPGGFNNEQFF. The DNA for the CDR3 is TGTGCCAGCAGTTCACCAGGGGGTTTTAACAATGAGCAGTTCTTC.

This sequence joins TRBV12-3 or TRBV12-4 and TRBJ2-7; D remains unclear. CDR3 length: 12 residues. The V and J ends lost 3 bases and 3 bases respectively, with 6 bases between them. The CDR3 reads CASSLTFYEQYF. CDR3 coding DNA: TGTGCCAGCAGTTTGACATTCTACGAGCAGTACTTC.

A remark on this clone: Other nucleotide sequences from this sample produce the same CDR3. This chain joins TRBV3-1 (or the pseudogene TRBV3-2) and TRBJ1-2; a possible D gene is TRBD1 (5 bases). V lost 1 base to trimming and J lost 2 bases, with 8 bases between them. CDR3 length equals 14 residues. Looked up from germline, CDR1 is LGHDT and CDR2 is YNNKEL (reference sequence). The CDR3 here is CASSQGAGNYGYTF. Here the CDR3 DNA reads TGTGCCAGCAGCCAAGGGGCAGGGAACTATGGCTACACCTTC.